This T cell receptor beta chain was obtained from a study of blood T cell repertoires in COVID-19. This clone was seen just once. Repertoires were generated with immunoSEQ multiplex PCR, while TCRdb's copy carries only in-frame clones and drops some. The sample lists 98,000 or so clones, around four fifths seen once, with roughly 5% in the top ten. The receptor comes from a man aged 55-75 years with acute or convalescent COVID-19. The sequenced material came from peripheral blood.

CDR3 protein: CASSPPGSTSGNTIYF. The CDR3 DNA follows: TGTGCCAGCTCACCTCCAGGGTCGACCTCTGGAAACACCATATATTTT. The chain combines TRBV18 with TRBJ1-3; D is possibly TRBD1 (5 bases). Trimming cost V 3 bases and J 0 bases, with 12 bases left between them. This CDR3 is built from 16 residues. Germline V CDR1 and CDR2: KGHSH, LQKENI.